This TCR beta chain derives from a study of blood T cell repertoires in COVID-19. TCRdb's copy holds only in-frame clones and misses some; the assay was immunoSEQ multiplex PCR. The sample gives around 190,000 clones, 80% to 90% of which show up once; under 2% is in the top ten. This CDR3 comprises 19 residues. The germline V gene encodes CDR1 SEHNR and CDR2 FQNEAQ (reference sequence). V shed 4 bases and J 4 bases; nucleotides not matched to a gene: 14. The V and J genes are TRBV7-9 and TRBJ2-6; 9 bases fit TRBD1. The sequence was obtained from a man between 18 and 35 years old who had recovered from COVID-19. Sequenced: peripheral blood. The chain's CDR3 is CASSSRSGQGTGGANVLTF. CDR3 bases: TGTGCCAGCAGCTCTCGTTCGGGACAGGGAACGGGCGGGGCCAACGTCCTGACTTTC. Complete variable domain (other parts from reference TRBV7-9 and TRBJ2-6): DTGVSQNPRHKITKRGQNVTFRCDPISEHNRLYWYRQTLGQGPEFLTYFQNEAQLEKSRLLSDRFSAERPKGSFSTLEIQRTEQGDSAMYLCASSSRSGQGTGGANVLTFGAGSRLTVL.